This T cell receptor beta chain was sequenced during a study of blood T cell repertoires in COVID-19. Using immunoSEQ multiplex PCR, the repertoire was profiled, and TCRdb retains in-frame clones only, with some absent. The profile shows roughly 16,000 clones, 89% of them singletons. Trimming at V came to 6 bases and at J to 5 bases, leaving 11 bases not matched to a gene. Germline values: CDR1 MNHEY, CDR2 SVGAGI. This CDR3 region has 15 residues. The specimen sequenced was peripheral blood. This clonotype was sampled from a human donor in a cohort sampled during active COVID-19. The chain has TRBV6-5 and TRBJ2-7; TRBD1 matches at 9 bases. Written as DNA, the CDR3 is TGTGCCAGCAGGGTCTCGGACAGGGGATGGAACGAGCAGTACTTC. Its translation is CASRVSDRGWNEQYF.